One and the same sample provided the 10 T cell receptor beta chains below, sequenced in a study of blood T cell repertoires in COVID-19. Produced via immunoSEQ multiplex PCR; TCRdb's table is partial and in-frame only. The data show under 55,000 clones, with approximately 79% seen just once and 25% held by the top ten. What was sequenced was peripheral blood. The receptors come from a man between 70 and 80 years old with acute or convalescent COVID-19.

The CDR3 DNA reads as TGCGCCAGCAGCTTGTCGGGGAATGAAAAACTGTTTTTT. Amino acid sequence: CASSLSGNEKLFF. The genes are TRBV5-1 and TRBJ1-4, with unresolved D. The germline CDR1 and CDR2 sequences are SGHRS and YFSETQ. The CDR3 contains 13 residues. The V end was cut by 1 base, the J end by 5 bases, with 6 bases between. Variable domain in full (rest from reference TRBV5-1 and TRBJ1-4): KAGVTQTPRYLIKTRGQQVTLSCSPISGHRSVSWYQQTPGQGLQFLFEYFSETQRNKGNFPGRFSGRQFSNSRSEMNVSTLELGDSALYLCASSLSGNEKLFFGSGTQLSVL.

The rearrangement links TRBV19 to TRBJ2-7, with 11 nucleotides matching TRBD2. Germline-derived CDR1 and CDR2 are LNHDA and SQIVND (reference sequence). CDR3 length equals 15 residues. The J segment lost 0 bases and the V segment lost 5 bases, leaving 3 bases of the junction unmatched. As DNA, the CDR3 is TGTGCCAGTAGTGTCGGGACTAGCGGCTCCTACGAGCAGTACTTC. It codes for CASSVGTSGSYEQYF.

This chain joins TRBV6-6 and TRBJ1-1; TRBD1 matches 8 bases. Germline V gene data show CDR1 as MNHNY and CDR2 as SVGAGI (reference sequence). The V segment lost 5 bases and the J segment 1 base; nucleotides outside the gene matches: 3. The CDR3 totals 14 residues. CDR3 nucleotide sequence: TGTGCCAGCAGTGATGGACAGGGGAACACTGAAGCTTTCTTT. It codes for CASSDGQGNTEAFF.

The chain carries TRBV11-3 and TRBJ2-5, with TRBD1 identical over 7 bases. Germline trimming cut 5 bases from V and 2 bases from J; bases unmatched to any gene: 11. In germline, CDR1 is SGHNT, CDR2 YENEEA. The CDR3 spans 16 residues. CDR3: CASSRSPSGGQETQYF. The CDR3, as DNA: TGTGCCAGCAGCCGCAGCCCCTCAGGGGGACAAGAGACCCAGTACTTC. Looking up the rest from reference TRBV11-3 and TRBJ2-5 gives the full variable domain: EAGVVQSPRYKIIEKKQPVAFWCNPISGHNTLYWYLQNLGQGPELLIRYENEEAVDDSQLPKDRFSAERLKGVDSTLKIQPAELGDSAVYLCASSRSPSGGQETQYFGPGTRLLVL.

J is TRBJ1-1 and V is TRBV5-1; D not certain. Germline-derived CDR1 and CDR2 are SGHRS and YFSETQ. This CDR3 is 14 amino acids long. The V end was cut by 2 bases, the J end by 0 bases, with 8 bases between. The CDR3 DNA follows: TGCGCCAGCAGCTTTGACATCATGAACACTGAAGCTTTCTTT. Amino acids: CASSFDIMNTEAFF.

The chain combines TRBV28 with TRBJ1-4, with 7 bases identical to TRBD1. Germline values: CDR1 MDHEN, CDR2 SYDVKM. Trimming took 6 bases from V and 8 from J; bases not matched to a gene: 3. CDR3 size: 12 residues. The CDR3 is CASRQGNEKLFF. CDR3 sequence (DNA): TGTGCCAGCAGACAGGGGAACGAAAAACTGTTTTTT.

This clone occurred a few times. This chain links TRBV5-6 with TRBJ1-2, with 10 bases matching TRBD1. Germline values: CDR1 SGHDT, CDR2 YYEEEE. The CDR3 runs to 16 residues. The junction had 8 bases not matched to a gene; V was cut back by 4 bases and J by 2 bases. The CDR3 DNA sequence: TGTGCCAGCAGCGTAGGGACAGGGGCGGGGAACTATGGCTACACCTTC. This gives the protein CASSVGTGAGNYGYTF.

The chain has TRBV7-9 and TRBJ2-7; no definite D call. V was shortened by 7 bases and J by 5 bases, with 9 bases between the two germline ends. CDR1 is SEHNR, CDR2 FQNEAQ, per germline (reference sequence). The CDR3 is made up of 11 amino acids. CDR3 DNA: TGTGCCAGCACTGAGGTAGACGAGCAGTACTTC. Translated: CASTEVDEQYF.

This chain uses TRBV12-3 or TRBV12-4 with TRBJ2-1, with D possibly TRBD1 on 5 matching bases. V lost 2 bases, J lost 7 bases, and 9 bases lay in between. This CDR3 comprises 13 residues. The CDR3 loop reads CASSLLRVNEQFF. The CDR3 bases are TGTGCCAGCAGTTTACTCAGGGTAAATGAGCAGTTCTTC.

The rearrangement uses TRBV29-1 and TRBJ2-5; D is unclear. Trimming took 1 base from V and 2 from J, leaving 8 bases between them. The CDR3 is made up of 13 amino acids. CDR1 is SQVTM and CDR2 is ANQGSEA in the germline V gene. The DNA for the CDR3 is TGCAGCGTTGAAGGAGGCATACAAGAGACCCAGTACTTC. Translation gives CSVEGGIQETQYF.